The 3 T cell receptor beta chains presented below share a single source sample, sequenced in a study of identical twins. TCRdb itself ran the 5' RACE reads through MiXCR, one entry per CDR3 protein. The sample lists about 530,000 distinct CDR3 sequences; around 15% were seen once. The same sample was also studied in work on yellow fever vaccine responses in identical twins.

Sequenced input: CD4+ T cells sorted from blood. Source of these receptors: a young woman in good health.

This clonotype has only a few counts. V gene TRBV20-1 combines with J gene TRBJ2-1; 9 bases are a match to TRBD2. Trimming cost V 5 bases and J 6 bases; bases outside gene matches: 11. The germline CDR1 and CDR2 sequences are DFQATT and SNEGSKA (reference sequence). The CDR3 consists of 15 residues. The CDR3 protein is CSAPKALAGRNEQFF. CDR3 sequence (DNA): TGCAGTGCTCCCAAGGCTCTAGCGGGACGCAATGAGCAGTTCTTC.

In its sample, this clonotype was seen a few times. V usage is TRBV20-1 and J usage is TRBJ1-2; no clear D. The germline gives CDR1 DFQATT, CDR2 SNEGSKA (reference sequence). Trimming shortened V by 3 bases and J by 4 bases, and 21 bases separated the two germline ends. CDR3 length equals 16 residues. CDR3 loop: CSASILSGEEGYGYTF. CDR3 nucleotides: TGCAGTGCTAGTATCCTCTCGGGAGAGGAGGGCTATGGCTACACCTTC.

The sample holds a few counts of this clonotype. The chain couples TRBV20-1 to TRBJ2-7, with no clear D. The V gene lost 5 bases and the J gene lost 0 bases, with 14 bases spanning the gap. This CDR3 has 14 residues. Germline V gene data show CDR1 as DFQATT and CDR2 as SNEGSKA (reference sequence). CDR3 coding DNA: TGCAGTGCTCTAAAGGACGGAAGCTCCTACGAGCAGTACTTC. Protein: CSALKDGSSYEQYF.